This T cell receptor beta chain stems from a study of shared T cell receptors in the human thymus. The protocol was immunoSEQ multiplex PCR, while the TCRdb copy is restricted to in-frame clones and leaves out a portion. The table lists hundreds of thousands of clones, over 75% of them singletons. V was pared by 4 bases and J by 5 bases, with 23 bases between. Germline loops: CDR1 MDHEN, CDR2 SYDVKM. The CDR3 sequence is 18 residues long. This sample was shared with a second study, whose subject was human thymus T cells. As reported in that work: Donor material was obtained from healthy Finnish infants undergoing corrective surgery for congenital heart defects. Corrective cardiac surgery supplied the resected thymus tissue. Unrelated individuals had highly overlapping thymic repertoires, as reported in related research.

The clonotype was recovered from a boy in the first two years of life with a congenital heart defect. The sample comprised thymocytes. This rearrangement joins TRBV28 to TRBJ2-2; D might be TRBD1 (5 bases). The CDR3 reads CASSCLKSLGLQTGELFF. The CDR3 bases are TGTGCCAGCAGTTGCCTCAAATCCCTGGGGCTCCAGACCGGGGAGCTGTTTTTT. The variable domain in full, with the rest retrieved from reference TRBV28 and TRBJ2-2, is DVKVTQSSRYLVKRTGEKVFLECVQDMDHENMFWYRQDPGLGLRLIYFSYDVKMKEKGDIPEGYSVSREKKERFSLILESASTNQTSMYLCASSCLKSLGLQTGELFFGEGSRLTVL.